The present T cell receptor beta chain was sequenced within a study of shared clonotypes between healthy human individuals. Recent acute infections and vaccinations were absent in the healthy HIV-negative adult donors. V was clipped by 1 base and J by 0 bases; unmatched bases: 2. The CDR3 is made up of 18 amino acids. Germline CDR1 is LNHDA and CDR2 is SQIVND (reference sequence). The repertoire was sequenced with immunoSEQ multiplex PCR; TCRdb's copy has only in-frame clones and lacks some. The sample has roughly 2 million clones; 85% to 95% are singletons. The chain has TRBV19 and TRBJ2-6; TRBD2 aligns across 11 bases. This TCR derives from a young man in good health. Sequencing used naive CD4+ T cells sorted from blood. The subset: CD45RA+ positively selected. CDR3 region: CASSIVSGRASGANVLTF. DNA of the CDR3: TGTGCCAGTAGTATAGTTAGCGGGAGGGCCTCTGGGGCCAACGTCCTGACTTTC.